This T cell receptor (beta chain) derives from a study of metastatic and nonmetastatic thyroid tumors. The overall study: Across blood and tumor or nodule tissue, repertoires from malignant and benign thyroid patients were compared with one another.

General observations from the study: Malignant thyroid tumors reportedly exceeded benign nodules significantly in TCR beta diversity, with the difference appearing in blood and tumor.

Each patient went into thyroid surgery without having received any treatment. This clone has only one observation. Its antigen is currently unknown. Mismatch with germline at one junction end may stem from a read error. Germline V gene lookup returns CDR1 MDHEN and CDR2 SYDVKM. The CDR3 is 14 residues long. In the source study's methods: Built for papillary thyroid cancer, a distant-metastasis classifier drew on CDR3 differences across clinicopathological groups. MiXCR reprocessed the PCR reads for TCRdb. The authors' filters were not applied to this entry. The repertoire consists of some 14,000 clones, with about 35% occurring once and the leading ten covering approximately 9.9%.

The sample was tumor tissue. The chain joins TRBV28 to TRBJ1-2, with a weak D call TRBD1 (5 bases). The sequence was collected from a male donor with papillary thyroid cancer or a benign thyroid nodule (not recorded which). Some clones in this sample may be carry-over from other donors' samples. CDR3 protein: CASSFVSGLWDYTF. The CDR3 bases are TGTGCCAGCAGTTTCGTTAGCGGGCTATGGGACTACACATTC.